Below, one TCR beta chain is given with its context. Germline CDR1 is MNHEY and CDR2 is SVGAGI. V lost 8 bases, J lost 4 bases, and 9 bases stayed unmatched. The CDR3 totals 15 residues. Profiled with immunoSEQ multiplex PCR; TCRdb holds only in-frame clones, not every one. The profile covers some 57,000 clones, with around nine tenths appearing a single time and roughly 6.2% taken by the ten largest. The data were obtained in a study of blood T cell repertoires in COVID-19. Study-wide context: Sample material is recorded as cDNA or gDNA derived from T cells, B-cell-depleted T cells, or PBMCs.

The sequenced sample consisted of peripheral blood. This chain connects TRBV6-5 to TRBJ2-5; TRBD2 aligns across 11 bases. This sequence originates from a human donor in a cohort sampled during active COVID-19. This CDR3 reads CASRSHSGRGETQYF. The CDR3 DNA follows: TGTGCCAGCCGGTCTCATAGCGGGAGGGGAGAGACCCAGTACTTC.